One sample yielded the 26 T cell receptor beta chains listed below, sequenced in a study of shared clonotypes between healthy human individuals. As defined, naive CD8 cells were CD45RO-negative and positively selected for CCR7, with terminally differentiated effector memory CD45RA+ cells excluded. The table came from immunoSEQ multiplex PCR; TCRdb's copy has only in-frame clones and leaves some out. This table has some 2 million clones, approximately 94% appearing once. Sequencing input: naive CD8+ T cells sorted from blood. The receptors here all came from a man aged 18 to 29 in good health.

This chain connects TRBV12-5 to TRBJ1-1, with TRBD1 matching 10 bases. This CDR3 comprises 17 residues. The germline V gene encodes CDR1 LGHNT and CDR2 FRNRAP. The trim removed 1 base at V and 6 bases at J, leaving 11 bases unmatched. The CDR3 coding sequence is TGTGCTAGTGGTTTGGGGGGACAGGGGACCTTCCCTCCTGAAGCTTTCTTT. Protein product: CASGLGGQGTFPPEAFF.

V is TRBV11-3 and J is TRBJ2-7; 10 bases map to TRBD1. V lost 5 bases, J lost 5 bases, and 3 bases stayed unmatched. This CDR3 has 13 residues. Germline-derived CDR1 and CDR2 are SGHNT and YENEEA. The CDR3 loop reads CASSAGTGDEQYF. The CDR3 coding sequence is TGTGCCAGCAGCGCTGGGACAGGGGACGAGCAGTACTTC.

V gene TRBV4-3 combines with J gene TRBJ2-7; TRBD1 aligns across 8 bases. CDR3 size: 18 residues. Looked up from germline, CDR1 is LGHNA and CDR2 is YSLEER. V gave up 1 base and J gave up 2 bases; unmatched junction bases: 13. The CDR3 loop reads CASSQALGDRLKAYEQYF. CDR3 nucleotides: TGCGCCAGCAGCCAAGCCTTGGGGGACAGGTTAAAGGCCTACGAGCAGTACTTC.

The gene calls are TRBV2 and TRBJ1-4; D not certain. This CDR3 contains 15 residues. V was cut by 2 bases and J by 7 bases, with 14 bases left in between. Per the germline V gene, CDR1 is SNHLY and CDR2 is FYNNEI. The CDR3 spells CASSEFGGSGEKLFF. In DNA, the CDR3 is TGTGCCAGCAGTGAATTCGGAGGGTCCGGTGAAAAACTGTTTTTT.

CDR3 protein: CASSPGTPLVSYNEQFF. The CDR3 nucleotides read TGTGCCAGCAGTCCGGGGACCCCGCTTGTTTCCTACAATGAGCAGTTCTTC. The gene calls are TRBV27 and TRBJ2-1; TRBD1 or TRBD2 may be the D gene (5 bases each). CDR1 MNHEY and CDR2 SMNVEV come from the germline V gene (reference sequence). Trimming pared 5 bases from V and 1 base from J, leaving 18 bases between. CDR3 length: 17 amino acids.

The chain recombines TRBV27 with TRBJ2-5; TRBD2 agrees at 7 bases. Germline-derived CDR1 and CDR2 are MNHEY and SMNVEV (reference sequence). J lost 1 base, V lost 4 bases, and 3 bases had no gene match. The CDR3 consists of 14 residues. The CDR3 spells CASSWGGGQETQYF. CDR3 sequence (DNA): TGTGCCAGCAGTTGGGGGGGAGGCCAAGAGACCCAGTACTTC.

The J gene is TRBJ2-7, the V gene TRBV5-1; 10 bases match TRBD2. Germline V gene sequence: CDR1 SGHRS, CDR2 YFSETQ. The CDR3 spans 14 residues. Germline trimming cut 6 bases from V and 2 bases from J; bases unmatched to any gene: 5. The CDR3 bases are TGCGCCAGCAAAGGGACTAGCGATCCCTACGAGCAGTACTTC. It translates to CASKGTSDPYEQYF.

The CDR3 nucleotides are TGCGCCAGCAGTCGGGGAGGAGGGGGGGCTGAAGCTTTCTTT. This codes for CASSRGGGGAEAFF. The V and J genes are TRBV4-1 and TRBJ1-1; weak D call: TRBD1 (6 bases). V was clipped by 6 bases and J by 6 bases, with 17 bases between them. Germline V gene sequence: CDR1 MGHRA, CDR2 YSYEKL. This CDR3 is 14 amino acids long.

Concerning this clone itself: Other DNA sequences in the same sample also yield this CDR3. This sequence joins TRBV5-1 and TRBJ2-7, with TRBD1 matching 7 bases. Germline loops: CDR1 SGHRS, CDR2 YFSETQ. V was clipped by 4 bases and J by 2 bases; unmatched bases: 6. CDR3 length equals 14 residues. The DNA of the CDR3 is TGCGCCAGCAGCCTGGGGCAGGGGGCCTACGAGCAGTACTTC. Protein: CASSLGQGAYEQYF. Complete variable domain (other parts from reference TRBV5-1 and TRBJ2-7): KAGVTQTPRYLIKTRGQQVTLSCSPISGHRSVSWYQQTPGQGLQFLFEYFSETQRNKGNFPGRFSGRQFSNSRSEMNVSTLELGDSALYLCASSLGQGAYEQYFGPGTRLTVT.

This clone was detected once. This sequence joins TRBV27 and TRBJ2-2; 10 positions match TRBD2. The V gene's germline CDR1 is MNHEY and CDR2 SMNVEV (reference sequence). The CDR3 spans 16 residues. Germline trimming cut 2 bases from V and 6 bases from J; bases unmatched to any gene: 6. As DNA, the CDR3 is TGTGCCAGCAGTTTAGGGCTAGCGGGAGTTCCCGGGGAGCTGTTTTTT. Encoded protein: CASSLGLAGVPGELFF.

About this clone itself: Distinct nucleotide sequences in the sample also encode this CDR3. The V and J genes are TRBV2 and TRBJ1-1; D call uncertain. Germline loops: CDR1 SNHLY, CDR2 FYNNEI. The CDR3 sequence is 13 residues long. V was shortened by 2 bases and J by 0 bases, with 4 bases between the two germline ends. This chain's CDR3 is CASSETLNTEAFF. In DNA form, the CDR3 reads TGTGCCAGCAGTGAAACGCTGAACACTGAAGCTTTCTTT.

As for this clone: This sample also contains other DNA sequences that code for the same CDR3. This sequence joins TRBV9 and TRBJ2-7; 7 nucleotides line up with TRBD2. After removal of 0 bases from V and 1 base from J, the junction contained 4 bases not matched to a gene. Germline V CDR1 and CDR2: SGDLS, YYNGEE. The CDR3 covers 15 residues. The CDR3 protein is CASSVGSGGSYEQYF. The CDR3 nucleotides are TGTGCCAGCAGCGTAGGTTCGGGGGGTTCCTACGAGCAGTACTTC.

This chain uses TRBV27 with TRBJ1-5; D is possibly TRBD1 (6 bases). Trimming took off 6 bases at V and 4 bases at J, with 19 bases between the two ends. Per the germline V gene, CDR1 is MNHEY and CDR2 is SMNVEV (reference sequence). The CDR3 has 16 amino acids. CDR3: CASRERGGDGNQPQHF. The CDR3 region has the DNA TGTGCCAGCAGGGAGCGAGGGGGAGACGGAAATCAGCCCCAGCATTTT.

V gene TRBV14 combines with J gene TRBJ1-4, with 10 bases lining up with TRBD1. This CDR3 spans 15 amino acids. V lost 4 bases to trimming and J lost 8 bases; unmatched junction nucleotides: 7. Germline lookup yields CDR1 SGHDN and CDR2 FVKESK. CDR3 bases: TGTGCCAGCAGCCCGGGACAGGGGAAAGAAGAAAAACTGTTTTTT. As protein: CASSPGQGKEEKLFF.

Written as DNA, the CDR3 is TGCGCCAGCAGTATCATCACTAGCTTGATGGCCGGGGAGCTGTTTTTT. This gives the protein CASSIITSLMAGELFF. This chain links TRBV5-1 with TRBJ2-2, with D perhaps TRBD2 (6 bases). The germline gives CDR1 SGHRS, CDR2 YFSETQ. The CDR3 covers 16 residues. The V and J ends lost 5 bases and 6 bases respectively, with 20 bases between them.

In nucleotides, the CDR3 is TGTGCCAGCAGCCCCACTGGTAGTGGGTCCTACGAGCAGTACTTC. Its protein product is CASSPTGSGSYEQYF. The J gene is TRBJ2-7, the V gene TRBV13, with D uncertain. There are 15 residues in the CDR3. V lost 5 bases, J lost 1 base, and 15 bases lay in between. CDR1 is PRHDT and CDR2 is FYEKMQ in the germline V gene (reference sequence).

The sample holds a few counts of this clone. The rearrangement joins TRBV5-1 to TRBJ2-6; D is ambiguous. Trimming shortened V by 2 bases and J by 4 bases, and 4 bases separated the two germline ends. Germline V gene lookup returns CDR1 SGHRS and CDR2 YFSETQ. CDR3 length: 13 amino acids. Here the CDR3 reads CASSFTGANVLTF. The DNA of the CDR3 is TGCGCCAGCAGCTTCACAGGGGCCAACGTCCTGACTTTC. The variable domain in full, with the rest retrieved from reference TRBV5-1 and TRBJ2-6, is KAGVTQTPRYLIKTRGQQVTLSCSPISGHRSVSWYQQTPGQGLQFLFEYFSETQRNKGNFPGRFSGRQFSNSRSEMNVSTLELGDSALYLCASSFTGANVLTFGAGSRLTVL.

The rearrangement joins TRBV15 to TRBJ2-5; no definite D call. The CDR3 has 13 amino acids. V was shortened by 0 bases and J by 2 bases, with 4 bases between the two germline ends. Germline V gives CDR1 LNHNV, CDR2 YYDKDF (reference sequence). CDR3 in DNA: TGTGCCACCAGCAGAGAAAATCAAGAGACCCAGTACTTC. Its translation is CATSRENQETQYF.

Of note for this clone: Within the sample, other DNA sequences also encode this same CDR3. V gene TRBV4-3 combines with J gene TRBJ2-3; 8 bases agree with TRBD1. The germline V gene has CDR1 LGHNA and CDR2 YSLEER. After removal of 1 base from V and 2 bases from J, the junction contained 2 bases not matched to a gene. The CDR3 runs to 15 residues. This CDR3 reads CASSQGTGLTDTQYF. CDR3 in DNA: TGCGCCAGCAGCCAAGGGACAGGGCTCACAGATACGCAGTATTTT.

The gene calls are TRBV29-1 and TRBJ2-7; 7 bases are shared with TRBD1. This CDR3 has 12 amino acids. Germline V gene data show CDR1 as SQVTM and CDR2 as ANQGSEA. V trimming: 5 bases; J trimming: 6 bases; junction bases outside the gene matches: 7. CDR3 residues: CSVTRQGLEQYF. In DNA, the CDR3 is TGCAGCGTTACGCGACAGGGTCTCGAGCAGTACTTC.

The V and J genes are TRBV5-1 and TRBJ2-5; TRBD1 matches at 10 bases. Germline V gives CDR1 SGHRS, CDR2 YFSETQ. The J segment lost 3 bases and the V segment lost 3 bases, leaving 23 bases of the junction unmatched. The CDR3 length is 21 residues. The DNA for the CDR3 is TGCGCCAGCAGCTCCCCCTCCGGGACAGGGGTTTCGGGGGGGGCTGAAGAGACCCAGTACTTC. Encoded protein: CASSSPSGTGVSGGAEETQYF.

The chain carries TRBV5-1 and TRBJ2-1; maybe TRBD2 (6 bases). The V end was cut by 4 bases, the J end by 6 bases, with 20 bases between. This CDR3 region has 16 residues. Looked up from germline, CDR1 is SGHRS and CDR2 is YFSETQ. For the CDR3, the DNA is TGCGCCAGCAGCAAGACTAGAGCCGTGGGGGGCAATGAGCAGTTCTTC. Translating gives CASSKTRAVGGNEQFF.

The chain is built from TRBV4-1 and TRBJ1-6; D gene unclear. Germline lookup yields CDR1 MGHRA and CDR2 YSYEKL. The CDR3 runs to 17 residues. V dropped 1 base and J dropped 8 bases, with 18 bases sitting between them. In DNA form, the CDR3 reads TGCGCCAGCAGCCAAGCCCTTGGCGAGAGCTTGGATTCACCCCTCCACTTT. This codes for CASSQALGESLDSPLHF.

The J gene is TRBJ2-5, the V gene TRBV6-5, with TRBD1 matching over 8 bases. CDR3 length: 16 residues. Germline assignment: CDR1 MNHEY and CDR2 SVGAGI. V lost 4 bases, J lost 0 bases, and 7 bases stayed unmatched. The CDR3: CASSSGQGTYQETQYF. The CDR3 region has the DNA TGTGCCAGCAGTTCTGGACAGGGAACTTACCAAGAGACCCAGTACTTC.

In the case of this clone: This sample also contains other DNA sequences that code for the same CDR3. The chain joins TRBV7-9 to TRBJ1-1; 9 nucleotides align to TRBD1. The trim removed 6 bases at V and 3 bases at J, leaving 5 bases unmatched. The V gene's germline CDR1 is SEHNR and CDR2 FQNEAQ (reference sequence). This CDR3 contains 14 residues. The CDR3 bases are TGTGCCAGCAGTTCTACAGGGGGCGACACTGAAGCTTTCTTT. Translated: CASSSTGGDTEAFF.

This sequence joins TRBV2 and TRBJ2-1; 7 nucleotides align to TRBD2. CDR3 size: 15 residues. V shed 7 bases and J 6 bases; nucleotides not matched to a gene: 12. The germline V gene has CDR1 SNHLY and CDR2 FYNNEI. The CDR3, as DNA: TGTGCCAGCAACGAGACTAGCCCCGGGGTCAATGAGCAGTTCTTC. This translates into CASNETSPGVNEQFF.